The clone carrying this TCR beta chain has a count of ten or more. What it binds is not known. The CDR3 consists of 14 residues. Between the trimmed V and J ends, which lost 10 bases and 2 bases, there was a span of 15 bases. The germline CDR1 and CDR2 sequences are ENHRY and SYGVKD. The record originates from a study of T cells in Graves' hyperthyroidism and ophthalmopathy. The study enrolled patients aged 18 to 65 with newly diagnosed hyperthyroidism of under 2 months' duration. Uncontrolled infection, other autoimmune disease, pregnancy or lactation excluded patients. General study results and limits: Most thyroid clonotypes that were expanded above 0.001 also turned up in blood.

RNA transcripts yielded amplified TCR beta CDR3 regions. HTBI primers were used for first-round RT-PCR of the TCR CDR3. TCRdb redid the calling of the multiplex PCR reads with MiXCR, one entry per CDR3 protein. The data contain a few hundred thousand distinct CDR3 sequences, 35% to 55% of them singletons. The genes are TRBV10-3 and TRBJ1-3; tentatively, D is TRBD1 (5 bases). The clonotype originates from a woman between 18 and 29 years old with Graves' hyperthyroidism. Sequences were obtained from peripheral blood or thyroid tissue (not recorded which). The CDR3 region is CATKAPGPGNTIYF. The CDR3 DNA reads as TGTGCCACCAAAGCACCAGGGCCTGGAAACACCATATATTTT.